This TCR beta chain was captured by sequencing in a study of blood T cell repertoires in COVID-19. Study details: The origin of the acute and convalescent COVID-19 samples was the United States, Italy and Spain. PBMCs, B-cell-depleted T cells, or T cells were the source of the cDNA or gDNA that made up the material.

Per germline, CDR1 LNHDA and CDR2 SQIVND (reference sequence). V lost 6 bases and J lost 1, with 12 bases in between. This CDR3 contains 14 residues. Under the authors' procedure: Reference gene primer amplification in the assay estimated nucleated cell counts. Produced via immunoSEQ multiplex PCR; TCRdb's table is partial and in-frame only. V and J calls and clone size are copied from that table; D and trimming were computed from the DNA. The table has approximately 170,000 clones, 87% seen once. There are a few counts of this clone. The sample comprised peripheral blood. The TCR comes from a man aged 18 to 35 with active or convalescent COVID-19. The rearrangement joins TRBV19 to TRBJ2-5, with D possibly TRBD1 on 6 matching bases. The CDR3 DNA follows: TGTGCCAGTAGCCAATTACAGGGCCAAGAGACCCAGTACTTC. Translating gives CASSQLQGQETQYF.